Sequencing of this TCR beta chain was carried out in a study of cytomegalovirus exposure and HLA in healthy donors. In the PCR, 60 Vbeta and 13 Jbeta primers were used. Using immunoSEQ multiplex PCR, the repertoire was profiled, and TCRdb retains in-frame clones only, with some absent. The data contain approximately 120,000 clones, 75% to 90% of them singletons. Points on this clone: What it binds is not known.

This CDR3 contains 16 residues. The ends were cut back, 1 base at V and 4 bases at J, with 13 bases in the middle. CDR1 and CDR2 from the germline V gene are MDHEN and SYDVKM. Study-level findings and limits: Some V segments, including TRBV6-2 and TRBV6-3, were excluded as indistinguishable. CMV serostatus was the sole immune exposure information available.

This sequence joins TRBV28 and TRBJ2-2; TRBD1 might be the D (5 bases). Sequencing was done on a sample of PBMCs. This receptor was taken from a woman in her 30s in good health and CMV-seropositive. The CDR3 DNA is TGTGCCAGCAGTTTATATGCAGGGTCGGGCACCGGGGAGCTGTTTTTT. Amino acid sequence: CASSLYAGSGTGELFF.